This T cell receptor beta chain was observed in a study of T cells after yellow fever vaccination. Turning to the study itself: Libraries from low-cell-number fractions were prepared with the SMART-Seq v4 Ultra Low Input RNA kit. The study's findings and limits: Subsequent to the booster, the majority of primary-vaccination clones reappeared (96% CD4, 70% to 90% CD8). Contaminating bulk clonotypes could be abundant in FACS-sorted repertoires.

Many counts were recorded for this clonotype. Its matching antigen is unknown. Universal primer sites and UMIs were introduced during 5'RACE template-switching synthesis of TCR cDNA. MiXCR, run by TCRdb on the 5' RACE reads, gives a single entry per CDR3 protein. The table lists some 250,000 distinct CDR3 sequences, less than 9% of them singletons, with roughly 0.9% in the top ten. The CDR3 covers 16 residues. Per germline, CDR1 KGHSH and CDR2 LQKENI. V was cut by 1 base and J by 3 bases, with 15 bases left in between. The sequencing here drew on CD4+ T cells sorted from PBMCs, taken 15 days after the yellow fever booster vaccination. The chain has TRBV18 and TRBJ1-1; D gene ambiguous. This sequence was found in a man under 40 who received the YFV17D yellow fever vaccine. The CDR3 spells CASSPRLDGKDTEAFF. The CDR3 DNA is TGTGCCAGCTCACCACGTTTAGATGGGAAAGACACTGAAGCTTTCTTT.